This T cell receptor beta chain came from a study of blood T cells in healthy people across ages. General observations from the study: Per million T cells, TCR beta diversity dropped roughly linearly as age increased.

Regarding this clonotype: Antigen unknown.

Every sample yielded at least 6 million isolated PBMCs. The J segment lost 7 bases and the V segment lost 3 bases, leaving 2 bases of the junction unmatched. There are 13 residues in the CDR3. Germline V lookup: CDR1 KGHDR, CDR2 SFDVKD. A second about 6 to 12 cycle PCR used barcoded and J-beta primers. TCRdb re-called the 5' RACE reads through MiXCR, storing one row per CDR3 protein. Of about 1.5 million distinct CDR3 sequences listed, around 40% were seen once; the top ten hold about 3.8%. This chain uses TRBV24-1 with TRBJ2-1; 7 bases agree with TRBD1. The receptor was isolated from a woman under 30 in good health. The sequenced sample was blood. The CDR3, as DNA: TGTGCCACCAGTGATCCGGGACAGAATGAGCAGTTCTTC. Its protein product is CATSDPGQNEQFF.